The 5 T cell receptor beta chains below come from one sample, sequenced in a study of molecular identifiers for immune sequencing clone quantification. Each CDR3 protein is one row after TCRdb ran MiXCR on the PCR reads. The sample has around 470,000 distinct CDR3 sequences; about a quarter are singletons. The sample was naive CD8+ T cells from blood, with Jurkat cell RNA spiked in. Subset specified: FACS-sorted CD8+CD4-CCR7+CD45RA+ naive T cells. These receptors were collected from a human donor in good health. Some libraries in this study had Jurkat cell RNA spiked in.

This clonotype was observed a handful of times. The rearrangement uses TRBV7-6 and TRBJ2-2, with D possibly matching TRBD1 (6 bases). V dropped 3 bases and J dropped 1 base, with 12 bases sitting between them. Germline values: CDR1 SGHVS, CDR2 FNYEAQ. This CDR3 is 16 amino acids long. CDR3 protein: CASSLSGQLNTGELFF. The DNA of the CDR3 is TGTGCCAGCAGCTTGAGCGGACAGCTGAACACCGGGGAGCTGTTTTTT.

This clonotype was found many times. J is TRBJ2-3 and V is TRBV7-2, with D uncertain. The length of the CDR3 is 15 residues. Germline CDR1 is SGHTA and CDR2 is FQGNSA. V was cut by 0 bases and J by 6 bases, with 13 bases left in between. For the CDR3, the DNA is TGTGCCAGCAGCTTAGCGGCTACGGCACTGGATACGCAGTATTTT. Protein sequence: CASSLAATALDTQYF.

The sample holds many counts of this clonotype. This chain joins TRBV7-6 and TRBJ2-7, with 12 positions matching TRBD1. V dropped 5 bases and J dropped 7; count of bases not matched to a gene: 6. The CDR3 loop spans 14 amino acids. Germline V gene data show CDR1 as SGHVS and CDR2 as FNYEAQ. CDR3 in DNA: TGTGCCAGCAGCCCGGGACAGGGGGCCCGAGAGCAGTACTTC. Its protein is CASSPGQGAREQYF.

Here the CDR3 reads CASSSQGFPYEQYF. The CDR3 DNA is TGCGCCAGCAGCTCCCAGGGATTCCCCTACGAGCAGTACTTC. The rearrangement uses TRBV5-1 and TRBJ2-7; the D gene is possibly TRBD1 (5 bases). CDR3 length: 14 amino acids. V lost 3 bases, J lost 2 bases, and 12 bases lay in between. Germline V gene data show CDR1 as SGHRS and CDR2 as YFSETQ.

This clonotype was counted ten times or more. For the CDR3, the DNA is TGTGCCAGCAGCACAGGGGTTCCCAACGTCCTGACTTTC. It specifies CASSTGVPNVLTF. The V gene is TRBV7-6, the J gene TRBJ2-6, with 7 bases that match TRBD1. Trimming cost V 5 bases and J 8 bases; bases outside gene matches: 3. CDR1 and CDR2 from the germline V gene are SGHVS and FNYEAQ. This CDR3 region has 13 residues.